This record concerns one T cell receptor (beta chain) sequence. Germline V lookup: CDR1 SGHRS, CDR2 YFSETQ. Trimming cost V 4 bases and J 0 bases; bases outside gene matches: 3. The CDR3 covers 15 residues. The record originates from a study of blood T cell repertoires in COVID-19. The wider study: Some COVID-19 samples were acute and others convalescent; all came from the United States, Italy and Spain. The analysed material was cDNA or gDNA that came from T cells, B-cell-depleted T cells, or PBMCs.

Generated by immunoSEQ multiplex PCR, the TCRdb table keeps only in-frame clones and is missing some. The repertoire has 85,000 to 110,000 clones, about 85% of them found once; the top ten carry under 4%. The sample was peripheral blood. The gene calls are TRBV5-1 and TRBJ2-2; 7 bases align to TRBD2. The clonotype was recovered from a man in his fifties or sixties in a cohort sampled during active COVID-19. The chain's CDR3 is CASSTRGANTGELFF. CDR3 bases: TGCGCCAGCAGCACCCGGGGGGCGAACACCGGGGAGCTGTTTTTT.